Listed below are T cell receptor beta chains from one sample, sequenced in a study of cytomegalovirus exposure and HLA in healthy donors. Generated by immunoSEQ multiplex PCR, the TCRdb table keeps only in-frame clones and is missing some. The table shows hundreds of thousands of clones, with 70% to 85% occurring only once. The sample taken for sequencing was PBMCs. The receptors here all came from an older woman in good health and CMV-seropositive. Each CDR3 is given with its conserved first and last residue. Fields, in order: V gene, clone size, J gene, CDR3 protein. Size tells how often a clone was seen (once, few, many) or the class of an expanded clone, and some rows leave it out.

TRBV2	.	TRBJ1-6	CASSGQVSPLHF
TRBV6-5	few	TRBJ1-6	CASSYSNRGLSPLHF
TRBV18	.	TRBJ1-5	CASSPGTGGNQPQHF
TRBV29-1	few	TRBJ2-1	CSVEEQGNYNEQFF
TRBV5-8	.	TRBJ2-7	CASSFSSYEQYF
TRBV6-6	once	TRBJ2-5	CASSYRQGVETQYF
TRBV5-4	few	TRBJ2-2	CASSTPGTSVNTGELFF
TRBV29-1	.	TRBJ2-5	CSVAGFGETQYF
TRBV28	few	TRBJ1-2	CASSFGGALKGYTF
TRBV5-6	.	TRBJ2-1	CASSRDRGPSSRETQFF
TRBV7-9	few	TRBJ2-1	CASSPPGLDYNEQFF
TRBV25-1	few	TRBJ2-5	CASSGAGQGEETQYF
TRBV30	.	TRBJ2-7	CACMRVGSTLF
TRBV18	once	TRBJ1-5	CASSPAIGNQPQHF
TRBV21-1	.	TRBJ2-6	CASSTRTSGRPGANVLTF
TRBV9	.	TRBJ2-1	CASSVGPVTNFNEQFF
TRBV4-2	once	TRBJ1-2	CASSQEATKGNYGYTF
TRBV6-1	.	TRBJ2-7	CASKLRLAETYEQYF
TRBV28	.	TRBJ2-5	CASSPWDSRTPLETQYF
TRBV7-2	.	TRBJ1-1	CASSLAPAGGAGDTEAFF
TRBV5-4	.	TRBJ2-3	CASSSPEPSTDTQYF
TRBV12-5	.	TRBJ2-7	CASGLVSPPGQGNHEQYF
TRBV7-9	once	TRBJ2-1	CASSLVRGAYNEQFF